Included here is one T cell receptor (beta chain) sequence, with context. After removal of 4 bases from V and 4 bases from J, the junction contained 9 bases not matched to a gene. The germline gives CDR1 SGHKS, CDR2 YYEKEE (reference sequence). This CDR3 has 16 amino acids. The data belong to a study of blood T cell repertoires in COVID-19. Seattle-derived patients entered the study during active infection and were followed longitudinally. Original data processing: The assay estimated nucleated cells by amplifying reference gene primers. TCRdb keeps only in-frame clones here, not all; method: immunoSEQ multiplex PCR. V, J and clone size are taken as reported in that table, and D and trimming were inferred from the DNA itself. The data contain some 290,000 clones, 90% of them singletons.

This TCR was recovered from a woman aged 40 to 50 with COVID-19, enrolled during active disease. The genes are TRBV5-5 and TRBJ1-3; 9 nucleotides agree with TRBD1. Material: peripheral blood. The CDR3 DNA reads TGTGCCAGCAGCCTGGGACAGGGACTTGGCGGAAACACCATATATTTT. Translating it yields CASSLGQGLGGNTIYF. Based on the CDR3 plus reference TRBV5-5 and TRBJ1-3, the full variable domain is DAGVTQSPTHLIKTRGQQVTLRCSPISGHKSVSWYQQVLGQGPQFIFQYYEKEERGRGNFPDRFSARQFPNYSSELNVNALLLGDSALYLCASSLGQGLGGNTIYFGEGSWLTVV.